The sequence of this T cell receptor (beta chain) was determined in a study of TIL therapy for anti-PD-1-resistant metastatic lung cancer. Study-level background: Half of patients were current or former smokers.

CDR1 SGHVS and CDR2 FNYEAQ come from the germline V gene. Trimming cost V 1 base and J 7 bases, with 11 bases left between them. The CDR3 has 13 residues. A word on this clone: Its antigen is undetermined.

Time point given: pre-treatment sample, taken before nivolumab and TIL therapy. Enrollment ran from late 2017 to early 2020. The libraries were made with immunoSEQ v3. The protocol was immunoSEQ multiplex PCR, while the TCRdb copy is restricted to in-frame clones and leaves out a portion. Altogether 12,000 or so clones are present, more than 75% being singletons, with the ten largest covering roughly a tenth. Points from the study as a whole: TIL clonotype persistence in blood showed no apparent association with response. The cohort had more treatment-naive, never-smoker and oncogene-addicted patients than typical.

The material was blood, obtained at baseline. The sequence derives from a person aged 25 to 80 with non-small cell lung cancer. The rearrangement uses TRBV7-6 and TRBJ2-7; D gene ambiguous. The CDR3 sequence is CASSLGVWGEQYF. As DNA, the CDR3 is TGTGCCAGCAGCTTAGGTGTCTGGGGAGAGCAGTACTTC. The full variable domain, with the rest looked up from reference TRBV7-6 and TRBJ2-7, is GAGVSQSPRYKVTKRGQDVALRCDPISGHVSLYWYRQALGQGPEFLTYFNYEAQQDKSGLPNDRFSAERPEGSISTLTIQRTEQRDSAMYRCASSLGVWGEQYFGPGTRLTVT.